This T cell receptor beta chain was sequenced during a study of human T cells and chemical hapten exposure. Overall study: Patients, predominantly female, presented with alopecia areata, totalis or universalis. The study, taken as a whole, reports: Relative to control repertoires, expanded TCRs gave rise to significantly more large CDR3 similarity clusters.

In the library, unique molecular identifiers were attached to individual cDNA molecules. Using its own MiXCR run on the RACE reads, TCRdb lists one record per CDR3 protein. Of about 92,000 distinct CDR3 sequences listed, around 10% were seen once; the top ten hold 3.6%. This clonotype was seen a handful of times. Its antigen is unidentified. Time point noted: pre-sensitization, week 0. Treatment specified: therapeutic diphenylcyclopropenone sensitization with weekly scalp DPC. Blood sampling occurred before each patch-test application. The origin of this receptor is a woman aged 40 to 55 with alopecia areata. Some clones in this sample may be carry-over from other donors' samples. The sequences come from whole blood, collected in connection with sensitization to the hapten diphenylcyclopropenone (DPC).

The CDR3 here is CSVETGGSYEQYF. In nucleotides, the CDR3 is TGCAGCGTTGAGACAGGGGGATCCTACGAGCAGTACTTC. The chain couples TRBV29-1 to TRBJ2-7; 9 positions agree with TRBD1. V lost 3 bases to trimming and J lost 1 base; unmatched junction nucleotides: 1. The CDR3 totals 13 residues. Germline CDR1 and CDR2: SQVTM and ANQGSEA.